This T cell receptor beta chain appears in the sequencing data of a study of vaccination and CD4 T cells after COVID-19. Study details: Each post-COVID sample was drawn after diagnosis, and the median interval was approximately 96 days (range 35 to 161). Cultures designated as controls were supplied with a CEFX pool, an HIV-1 Nef pool, or no peptide.

Overall study findings and caveats: 304 of 307 vaccine-specific clones from convalescent patients were spike mono-reactive.

Described treatment: roughly ten-day PBMC culture with coronavirus spike peptide pools or control peptides (ViraFEST assay). Under the ViraFEST approach, antigen-specific T cells were expanded with peptide pools and TCRs subsequently sequenced. Notes on this clonotype: Its antigen is undetermined.

With the Oncomine TCR Beta short-read assay, DNA from cultured CD4+ T cells was sequenced. TCRdb independently ran MiXCR on the PCR reads; one entry per CDR3 protein. Of around 19,000 distinct CDR3 sequences in the sample, around 45% are singletons; the top ten hold around 13%. The sample consisted of CD4+ T cells from blood, cultured in vitro. This clonotype was sampled from a human donor who had recovered from COVID-19.

CDR3 protein: CASSKGQGASEQYF. For the CDR3, the DNA is TGCGCCAGCAGCAAGGGACAGGGGGCGTCCGAGCAGTACTTC. The genes are TRBV5-1 and TRBJ2-7, with TRBD1 matching over 12 bases. CDR1 is SGHRS, CDR2 YFSETQ, per germline. CDR3 size: 14 residues. The V and J ends lost 4 bases and 6 bases, in that order; junction bases with no gene match: 5.